These 29 T cell receptor beta chains were sequenced from one sample in a study of blood T cells in healthy people across ages. For the second PCR, which ran for roughly 7 to 11 cycles, a sample-barcoded 5' primer and a J-beta primer mix were used. TCRdb used MiXCR to reprocess the 5' RACE reads, holding one entry per CDR3 protein. The table shows over 600,000 distinct CDR3 sequences, with roughly 46% occurring only once. The sequencing sample was made of blood. Every receptor here comes from a man older than 75 in good health.

The V call is TRBV15, the J call TRBJ2-4, with TRBD2 as a possible D gene (6 bases). The J call may be mistaken, given a closer DNA end match to TRBJ2-5. The germline V gene encodes CDR1 LNHNV and CDR2 YYDKDF (reference sequence). There are 15 residues in the CDR3. The CDR3 reads CATSSRLAATETQYF. Written as DNA, the CDR3 is TGTGCCACCAGCAGCCGGTTAGCGGCTACAGAGACCCAGTACTTC.

The V and J genes are TRBV11-3 and TRBJ2-3; TRBD1 agrees at 7 bases. J lost 5 bases, V lost 5 bases, and 10 bases had no gene match. The germline CDR1 and CDR2 sequences are SGHNT and YENEEA. CDR3 length: 15 amino acids. The CDR3 DNA is TGTGCCAGCAGCCAAGGATCCAGGGGGATAGATACGCAGTATTTT. Translated: CASSQGSRGIDTQYF.

In regard to this clonotype: One end of the junction fails to match germline, which may point to a read error. The chain joins TRBV7-2 to TRBJ2-7; no clear D. The germline V gene has CDR1 SGHTA and CDR2 FQGNSA. CDR3 length: 15 residues. The CDR3 DNA sequence: TGTGCCAGCAGCCCCAGCGTGGGCCCTTCCTCCGAGCAGTACTTC. Amino acids: CASSPSVGPSSEQYF.

The gene calls are TRBV3-1 and TRBJ2-5; no clear D gene. The ends were cut back, 0 bases at V and 11 bases at J, with 13 bases in the middle. This CDR3 is 13 amino acids long. Germline V gene lookup returns CDR1 LGHDT and CDR2 YNNKEL (reference sequence). CDR3 coding DNA: TGTGCCAGCAGCCAAGATCTTGTTACTGAGCAGTACTTC. This codes for CASSQDLVTEQYF.

The V gene is TRBV28, the J gene TRBJ2-5; D is ambiguous. The tail of the sequence fits TRBJ2-7 better, so the J call may be wrong. Germline lookup yields CDR1 MDHEN and CDR2 SYDVKM. CDR3 length equals 13 residues. The CDR3 DNA follows: TGTGCCAGCAGTTCACAGCCCCCTTACGAGCAGTACTTC. This gives the protein CASSSQPPYEQYF.

A few counts support this clonotype. The chain uses TRBV20-1 and TRBJ2-7; D may be TRBD1 (5 bases). The CDR3 runs 13 residues. V lost 6 bases and J 5 bases, leaving 17 bases between the germline ends. CDR1 is DFQATT, CDR2 SNEGSKA, per germline (reference sequence). In nucleotides, the CDR3 is TGCAGTGCAGCCCCCCAGGGTTCAGACGAGCAGTACTTC. Its translation is CSAAPQGSDEQYF.

The count of this clonotype is one. A read error may explain this, as a much larger clone is one base away. This chain links TRBV2 with TRBJ2-6, with a weak D call TRBD1 (5 bases). CDR1 and CDR2 (germline): SNHLY, FYNNEI. The CDR3 contains 14 residues. The CDR3 sequence is CARGHSSGANVPTF. CDR3 DNA: TGTGCCAGAGGGCACAGCTCTGGGGCCAACGTCCCGACTTTC.

The chain carries TRBV3-1 and TRBJ1-2, with 7 bases that match TRBD1. Germline trimming cut 3 bases from V and 4 bases from J; bases unmatched to any gene: 8. The length of the CDR3 is 15 residues. CDR1 is LGHDT and CDR2 is YNNKEL in the germline V gene (reference sequence). The CDR3 protein is CASSQEDRPSYGYTF. The CDR3 DNA sequence: TGTGCCAGCAGCCAGGAGGACAGGCCATCCTATGGCTACACCTTC.

The rearrangement joins TRBV12-3 or TRBV12-4 to TRBJ2-6; D is uncertain. The ends were cut back, 5 bases at V and 2 bases at J, with 13 bases in the middle. The CDR3 is 16 residues long. CDR3 nucleotide sequence: TGTGCCAGCAGTCTAATTGGGGTGGCTGGGGCCAACGTCCTGACTTTC. Encoded protein: CASSLIGVAGANVLTF.

The chain carries TRBV12-3 or TRBV12-4 and TRBJ2-1, with a weak D call TRBD1 (5 bases). V lost 8 bases and J lost 7, with 12 bases in between. The CDR3 totals 12 residues. This CDR3 is CASGPHRNEQFF. CDR3 nucleotides: TGTGCCAGCGGCCCCCACAGGAATGAGCAGTTCTTC.

V and J are TRBV6-5 and TRBJ2-1, with 9 bases identical to TRBD2. The J segment lost 15 bases and the V segment lost 5 bases, leaving 11 bases of the junction unmatched. CDR1 and CDR2 from the germline V gene are MNHEY and SVGAGI. The CDR3 contains 13 residues. CDR3 DNA: TGTGCCAGCAGTGACACGACTAGCGGTAGTTGGTTCTTC. Translated, it gives CASSDTTSGSWFF.

In its sample, this clonotype was seen many times. The V and J genes are TRBV28 and TRBJ2-1; 7 bases match TRBD2. Germline assignment: CDR1 MDHEN and CDR2 SYDVKM. The CDR3 contains 17 residues. V lost 5 bases to trimming and J lost 8 bases; unmatched junction nucleotides: 18. CDR3 DNA: TGTGCCAGCAGTCCCCGGGGGGAGCGGGGTAGTAGGCATGAGCAGTTCTTC. Translated: CASSPRGERGSRHEQFF.

The chain links TRBV3-1 to TRBJ1-6, with D maybe TRBD1 (5 bases). Trimming shortened V by 3 bases and J by 12 bases, and 15 bases separated the two germline ends. From germline, CDR1 is LGHDT and CDR2 YNNKEL (reference sequence). This CDR3 has 14 amino acids. The DNA for the CDR3 is TGTGCCAGCAGCCAGAAAGGGACCCTCCAACCCCTCCACTTT. Protein: CASSQKGTLQPLHF.

This clonotype was picked up one time. The chain has TRBV27 and TRBJ2-4, with unresolved D. Judging by the DNA end, TRBJ2-7 fits better; the J call may be wrong. Germline CDR1 and CDR2: MNHEY and SMNVEV (reference sequence). This CDR3 spans 15 amino acids. In DNA form, the CDR3 reads TGTGCCAGCAGTGAACGGCCAGAGCCGGCATACGAGCAGTACTTC. Protein sequence: CASSERPEPAYEQYF.

V is TRBV25-1 and J is TRBJ2-5, with D possibly matching TRBD1 (6 bases). CDR3 length: 13 amino acids. Germline assignment: CDR1 MGHDK and CDR2 SYGVNS. V lost 6 bases to trimming and J lost 5 bases, with 13 bases between them. The CDR3 nucleotides are TGTGCCAGCAGGGGACAAAATAGGGAGACCCAGTACTTC. Protein: CASRGQNRETQYF. Full variable domain (rest looked up from reference TRBV25-1 and TRBJ2-5): EADIYQTPRYLVIGTGKKITLECSQTMGHDKMYWYQQDPGMELHLIHYSYGVNSTEKGDLSSESTVSRIRTEHFPLTLESARPSHTSQYLCASRGQNRETQYFGPGTRLLVL.

In its sample, this clonotype was seen a few times. The rearrangement joins TRBV5-6 to TRBJ2-1; D might be TRBD1 or TRBD2, each matching 5 bases. V gave up 2 bases and J gave up 6 bases, with 12 bases separating them. The CDR3 totals 14 residues. Looked up from germline, CDR1 is SGHDT and CDR2 is YYEEEE. In DNA form, the CDR3 reads TGTGCCAGCAGCTTTCCCGGGACCATCAATGAGCAGTTCTTC. Translation: CASSFPGTINEQFF.

This clonotype was seen more than once but under ten times. The V call is TRBV29-1, the J call TRBJ2-3; possibly TRBD1 or TRBD2 for D (7 bases each). The germline V and J ends were trimmed by 4 bases and 3 bases, with 14 bases remaining between them. Germline V lookup: CDR1 SQVTM, CDR2 ANQGSEA. The CDR3 covers 14 residues. The DNA for the CDR3 is TGCAGCGTTGTACGCAGGGGGGGAACAGATACGCAGTATTTT. It codes for CSVVRRGGTDTQYF.

This clonotype was detected a few times. V usage is TRBV12-3 or TRBV12-4 and J usage is TRBJ2-7, with 7 bases identical to TRBD2. Losses at the gene ends were 6 bases for V and 2 bases for J; bases not matched to a gene: 4. This CDR3 is 13 amino acids long. The CDR3 loop is CASRSSGTYEQYF. The CDR3 nucleotides read TGTGCCAGCAGGTCTAGCGGTACCTACGAGCAGTACTTC.

The chain has TRBV28 and TRBJ2-1, with 7 bases that match TRBD2. The germline V gene has CDR1 MDHEN and CDR2 SYDVKM. V was clipped by 5 bases and J by 3 bases; unmatched bases: 7. This CDR3 has 15 residues. CDR3 loop: CASSTSRDYYNEQFF. CDR3 coding DNA: TGTGCCAGCAGTACTTCTCGGGACTACTACAATGAGCAGTTCTTC.

A note on this clonotype: The junction differs from germline at one of its ends, possibly a read error. This rearrangement joins TRBV20-1 to TRBJ2-4, with a possible D match to TRBD1 (5 bases). This CDR3 contains 14 residues. Germline values: CDR1 DFQATT, CDR2 SNEGSKA (reference sequence). In DNA form, the CDR3 reads TGCAGTGCTGGCGGAGAAGGGGCCAAAAACAGTCAGTACTTC. It translates to CSAGGEGAKNSQYF.

This clonotype has just one count. The rearrangement links TRBV10-3 to TRBJ1-1; the match to TRBD1 covers 9 bases. This CDR3 has 14 amino acids. Germline V gives CDR1 ENHRY, CDR2 SYGVKD. Trimming removed 5 bases from V and 5 bases from J; junction bases left unmatched: 6. The CDR3 is CAISWTGELTEAFF. CDR3 in DNA: TGTGCCATCAGTTGGACAGGGGAGTTGACTGAAGCTTTCTTT.

The chain employs TRBV15 and TRBJ2-1, with 9 bases fitting TRBD2. This CDR3 is built from 15 residues. CDR1 is LNHNV, CDR2 YYDKDF, per germline (reference sequence). The trim removed 7 bases at V and 9 bases at J, leaving 13 bases unmatched. CDR3: CATNPGRAGGGEQFF. The CDR3 DNA sequence: TGTGCCACCAACCCGGGACGAGCGGGAGGTGGTGAGCAGTTCTTC.

This clonotype was recorded a few times. This chain joins TRBV7-9 and TRBJ1-6; D uncertain. V was pared by 5 bases and J by 6 bases, with 23 bases between. Germline CDR1 reads SEHNR; CDR2 reads FQNEAQ (reference sequence). The CDR3 runs 18 residues. This CDR3 is CASSRLRGEGFSNSPLHF. CDR3 bases: TGTGCCAGCAGCCGCCTACGCGGAGAAGGGTTCAGTAATTCACCCCTCCACTTT.

The chain joins TRBV5-1 to TRBJ2-3, with TRBD1 as a possible D gene (5 bases). With 4 bases removed from V and 2 bases from J, the gap between germline ends came to 17 bases. CDR1 and CDR2 (germline): SGHRS, YFSETQ. The CDR3 has 16 amino acids. The CDR3 protein is CASSPPGRGVTDTQYF. The DNA of the CDR3 is TGCGCCAGCAGCCCCCCCGGAAGGGGCGTCACAGATACGCAGTATTTT.

The V gene is TRBV20-1, the J gene TRBJ1-2; D unclear. Germline CDR1 is DFQATT and CDR2 is SNEGSKA (reference sequence). The CDR3 sequence is 13 residues long. V gave up 6 bases and J gave up 2 bases, with 13 bases separating them. Here the CDR3 DNA reads TGCAGTGCCAAACAGTTAACCAACTATGGCTACACCTTC. Its translation: CSAKQLTNYGYTF.

The rearrangement uses TRBV10-2 and TRBJ2-5, with a possible D match to TRBD2 (6 bases). The germline V gene encodes CDR1 WSHSY and CDR2 SAAADI. Trimming left V 5 bases short and J 5 bases short, with 12 bases between. CDR3 length: 13 amino acids. The CDR3 is CASSYGGAETQYF. CDR3 nucleotide sequence: TGCGCCAGCAGTTACGGAGGGGCCGAGACCCAGTACTTC.

As regards this clonotype: An end of the junction differs from the germline gene, which may be a read error. This chain links TRBV5-1 with TRBJ2-6, with 7 positions matching TRBD1. Germline loops: CDR1 SGHRS, CDR2 YFSETQ. CDR3 length equals 17 residues. The CDR3 is CASRARDRDSGADVLTF. The DNA for the CDR3 is TGCGCCAGCAGAGCTCGGGACAGAGACTCTGGGGCCGACGTCCTGACTTTC.

This rearrangement joins TRBV25-1 to TRBJ2-2; 12 positions agree with TRBD2. V lost 4 bases, J lost 5 bases, and 2 bases stayed unmatched. CDR3 length: 15 amino acids. Germline V gene data show CDR1 as MGHDK and CDR2 as SYGVNS. CDR3 in amino acids: CASSAGTSGTGELFF. Here the CDR3 DNA reads TGTGCCAGCAGTGCCGGGACTAGCGGGACCGGGGAGCTGTTTTTT. Together with reference TRBV25-1 and TRBJ2-2, the CDR3 gives the full variable domain: EADIYQTPRYLVIGTGKKITLECSQTMGHDKMYWYQQDPGMELHLIHYSYGVNSTEKGDLSSESTVSRIRTEHFPLTLESARPSHTSQYLCASSAGTSGTGELFFGEGSRLTVL.

This clonotype was found once. This chain connects TRBV7-3 to TRBJ2-3; 8 nucleotides line up with TRBD2. The CDR3 consists of 16 residues. J gave up 3 bases and V 0 bases, and 5 bases lay outside the gene matches. The germline V gene encodes CDR1 SGHTA and CDR2 FQGTGA. CDR3 residues: CASSLTATSGTDTQYF. As DNA, the CDR3 is TGTGCCAGCAGCTTAACGGCAACTAGCGGAACAGATACGCAGTATTTT.